The next 26 T cell receptor beta chains were all read from a single sample in a study of shared clonotypes between healthy human individuals. Here immunoSEQ multiplex PCR was the method, and the copy in TCRdb shows in-frame clones only, minus some. The sample holds approximately 2.3 million clones, just over 90% seen once. Sequenced material: naive CD4+ T cells from PBMCs. The sample's subset: CD45RA+ positively selected. The receptor source for this set is a man aged 18 to 29 in good health. Some clones in this sample may be carry-over from other donors' samples.

The CDR3 reads CASSLLMGEQTQYF. The CDR3 region has the DNA TGTGCCAGCAGCTTGTTAATGGGGGAGCAGACCCAGTACTTC. The J gene is TRBJ2-5, the V gene TRBV7-2; D could derive from TRBD1 or TRBD2 (5 bases each). Germline loops: CDR1 SGHTA, CDR2 FQGNSA. Trimming removed 3 bases from V and 6 bases from J, with 14 bases in between. The CDR3 spans 14 residues. Supplemented by reference TRBV7-2 and TRBJ2-5, the full variable domain reads GAGVSQSPSNKVTEKGKDVELRCDPISGHTALYWYRQSLGQGLEFLIYFQGNSAPDKSGLPSDRFSAERTGGSVSTLTIQRTQQEDSAVYLCASSLLMGEQTQYFGPGTRLLVL.

This chain joins TRBV5-6 and TRBJ1-2; D not certain. Per the germline V gene, CDR1 is SGHDT and CDR2 is YYEEEE. With 2 bases removed from V and 8 bases from J, the gap between germline ends came to 13 bases. The CDR3 has 13 residues. Here the CDR3 DNA reads TGTGCCAGCAGCTTCTACACCGAGCGGGGCTACACCTTC. Residues: CASSFYTERGYTF. Based on the CDR3 plus reference TRBV5-6 and TRBJ1-2, the full variable domain is DAGVTQSPTHLIKTRGQQVTLRCSPKSGHDTVSWYQQALGQGPQFIFQYYEEEERQRGNFPDRFSGHQFPNYSSELNVNALLLGDSALYLCASSFYTERGYTFGSGTRLTVV.

As regards this clone: The sample carries other DNA sequences with the same CDR3. This CDR3 is CASRGALPNTEAFF. The CDR3 region has the DNA TGTGCCAGCAGGGGGGCACTACCGAACACTGAAGCTTTCTTT. V usage is TRBV2 and J usage is TRBJ1-1; perhaps TRBD1 as D (6 bases). Germline CDR1 reads SNHLY; CDR2 reads FYNNEI. The V end was cut by 6 bases, the J end by 1 base, with 12 bases between. The CDR3 length is 14 residues.

The rearrangement links TRBV19 to TRBJ2-3, with D possibly being TRBD2 (5 bases). The ends were cut back, 5 bases at V and 3 bases at J, with 12 bases in the middle. The CDR3 loop spans 14 amino acids. Germline lookup yields CDR1 LNHDA and CDR2 SQIVND (reference sequence). The CDR3 bases are TGTGCCAGTAGTCCCGGGGTTGGGACAGATACGCAGTATTTT. It yields the protein CASSPGVGTDTQYF.

Points on this clone: The identical CDR3 is also encoded by other nucleotide sequences in the sample. The chain employs TRBV11-2 and TRBJ1-1, with D unclear. Per the germline V gene, CDR1 is SGHAT and CDR2 is FQNNGV. V lost 5 bases, J lost 0 bases, and 7 bases lay in between. This CDR3 contains 13 residues. DNA for the CDR3: TGTGCCAGCAGCAGCCGGGTGAACACTGAAGCTTTCTTT. Its translation is CASSSRVNTEAFF.

This chain joins TRBV6-5 and TRBJ1-2; D uncertain. From germline, CDR1 is MNHEY and CDR2 SVGAGI. This CDR3 has 13 amino acids. V shed 2 bases and J shed 5 bases, with 9 bases lying between them. The CDR3 protein is CASSYQVGYGYTF. In DNA form, the CDR3 reads TGTGCCAGCAGTTACCAAGTGGGGTATGGCTACACCTTC.

V usage is TRBV6-5 and J usage is TRBJ2-2; D possibly corresponds to TRBD2 (5 bases). This CDR3 comprises 14 residues. Trimming shortened V by 2 bases and J by 4 bases, and 8 bases separated the two germline ends. Germline CDR1 reads MNHEY; CDR2 reads SVGAGI. Here the CDR3 reads CASSYRRGTGELFF. As DNA, the CDR3 is TGTGCCAGCAGTTACCGTCGGGGCACCGGGGAGCTGTTTTTT.

The CDR3 spells CASSAGQANNEKLFF. In nucleotides, the CDR3 is TGTGCCAGCAGCGCAGGACAGGCCAATAATGAAAAACTGTTTTTT. The V gene is TRBV27, the J gene TRBJ1-4; 7 nucleotides agree with TRBD1. The V segment lost 6 bases and the J segment 4 bases; nucleotides outside the gene matches: 8. Germline values: CDR1 MNHEY, CDR2 SMNVEV (reference sequence). The CDR3 is 15 residues long.

In nucleotides, the CDR3 is TGCGCCAGCAGCTTGCCAGCGGGAGGTAATGAGCAGTTCTTC. Its protein is CASSLPAGGNEQFF. V gene TRBV5-1 combines with J gene TRBJ2-1; 9 bases line up with TRBD2. CDR1 is SGHRS and CDR2 is YFSETQ in the germline V gene. V dropped 1 base and J dropped 7; count of bases not matched to a gene: 3. The CDR3 covers 14 residues.

This rearrangement joins TRBV29-1 to TRBJ1-1; possible D gene TRBD1, 6 bases. Trimming took off 4 bases at V and 4 bases at J, with 16 bases between the two ends. This CDR3 is 14 amino acids long. Germline V gene sequence: CDR1 SQVTM, CDR2 ANQGSEA. The CDR3 DNA reads as TGCAGCGTTGGGCAGGGGCGACCCCCCACTGAAGCTTTCTTT. Protein: CSVGQGRPPTEAFF.

The chain links TRBV4-1 to TRBJ1-5; D unclear. With 1 base removed from V and 7 bases from J, the gap between germline ends came to 11 bases. The germline gives CDR1 MGHRA, CDR2 YSYEKL. CDR3 length: 14 amino acids. DNA of the CDR3: TGCGCCAGCAGCCAAGTTTTATTAACACAGCCCCAGCATTTT. Its translation: CASSQVLLTQPQHF.

This chain uses TRBV11-2 with TRBJ1-2; no firm D call. Trimming shortened V by 3 bases and J by 10 bases, and 18 bases separated the two germline ends. CDR1 and CDR2 (germline): SGHAT, FQNNGV. The CDR3 runs 14 residues. In nucleotides, the CDR3 is TGTGCCAGCAGCTTCTCCACTCCCACGGCGGACTACACCTTC. It translates to CASSFSTPTADYTF.

V is TRBV5-4 and J is TRBJ1-4, with D perhaps TRBD1 (5 bases). Trimming stripped 1 base from V and 3 bases from J, with 7 bases between. The CDR3 loop spans 14 amino acids. Germline CDR1 and CDR2: SGHNT and YYREEE (reference sequence). CDR3 sequence reads: CASSLRGPNEKLFF. In DNA, the CDR3 is TGTGCCAGCAGCTTGAGGGGACCTAATGAAAAACTGTTTTTT. The variable domain in full, with the rest retrieved from reference TRBV5-4 and TRBJ1-4, is ETGVTQSPTHLIKTRGQQVTLRCSSQSGHNTVSWYQQALGQGPQFIFQYYREEENGRGNFPPRFSGLQFPNYSSELNVNALELDDSALYLCASSLRGPNEKLFFGSGTQLSVL.

V is TRBV18 and J is TRBJ2-3; 8 positions match TRBD2. The CDR3 extends over 15 amino acids. Unmatched junction bases numbered 0, after V lost 0 bases and J lost 1 base. Germline V gene sequence: CDR1 KGHSH, CDR2 LQKENI. The CDR3 loop reads CASSPPREGTDTQYF. The DNA for the CDR3 is TGTGCCAGCTCACCACCGCGGGAGGGCACAGATACGCAGTATTTT.

V gene TRBV11-2 combines with J gene TRBJ2-7; D may be TRBD1 (6 bases). CDR1 is SGHAT, CDR2 FQNNGV, per germline. Trimming took 2 bases from V and 4 from J, leaving 15 bases between them. The CDR3 is 15 residues long. The CDR3 DNA sequence: TGTGCCAGCAGCTTATCTGGACAGCCCCGGTACGAGCAGTACTTC. Protein: CASSLSGQPRYEQYF.

The rearrangement joins TRBV27 to TRBJ2-1, with a possible D match to TRBD2 (6 bases). Germline V gene data show CDR1 as MNHEY and CDR2 as SMNVEV (reference sequence). CDR3 size: 17 residues. The V gene lost 4 bases and the J gene lost 6 bases, with 22 bases spanning the gap. The CDR3 sequence is CASSSSGGSRRANEQFF. CDR3 nucleotide sequence: TGTGCCAGCAGTTCCTCCGGAGGGTCCCGAAGGGCCAATGAGCAGTTCTTC.

This clone has just one count. V usage is TRBV18 and J usage is TRBJ1-5; TRBD1 agrees at 8 bases. CDR1 and CDR2 (germline): KGHSH, LQKENI. The CDR3 length is 14 residues. With 3 bases clipped from V and 7 bases from J, the junction kept 5 bases outside the gene matches. CDR3 sequence reads: CASSPTGEEQPQHF. The CDR3 nucleotides read TGTGCCAGCTCACCGACAGGGGAAGAGCAGCCCCAGCATTTT.

This chain connects TRBV30 to TRBJ2-7, with a tentative D call TRBD2 (6 bases). V was clipped by 8 bases and J by 2 bases, with 13 bases between them. The CDR3 spans 12 residues. In germline, CDR1 is GTSNPN, CDR2 SVGIG (reference sequence). The CDR3 loop reads CAAGRRTYEQYF. Written as DNA, the CDR3 is TGTGCCGCGGGACGGCGTACCTACGAGCAGTACTTC.

This chain joins TRBV5-1 and TRBJ2-7; maybe TRBD1 (5 bases). This CDR3 has 14 residues. V shed 7 bases and J shed 2 bases, with 16 bases lying between them. Germline CDR1 reads SGHRS; CDR2 reads YFSETQ. The CDR3 loop reads CASAPSGYPYEQYF. For the CDR3, the DNA is TGCGCCAGCGCCCCATCAGGGTATCCCTACGAGCAGTACTTC.

The V gene is TRBV18, the J gene TRBJ1-1; the D is unclear. Germline V gene data show CDR1 as KGHSH and CDR2 as LQKENI. The CDR3 is 16 amino acids. V dropped 1 base and J dropped 1 base, with 13 bases sitting between them. The CDR3: CASSPLLISQNTEAFF. CDR3 bases: TGTGCCAGCTCACCACTTTTAATATCACAGAACACTGAAGCTTTCTTT.

CDR3 coding DNA: TGTGCCAGCAGCCCCTCCCTGGTAGGGGGCTACACCTTC. Its protein product is CASSPSLVGGYTF. This sequence joins TRBV7-6 and TRBJ1-2, with no clear D. The germline V and J ends were trimmed by 5 bases and 8 bases, with 15 bases remaining between them. The germline V gene encodes CDR1 SGHVS and CDR2 FNYEAQ. The CDR3 is made up of 13 amino acids.

The chain recombines TRBV5-6 with TRBJ2-7; 7 bases agree with TRBD2. CDR1 and CDR2 (germline): SGHDT, YYEEEE. The CDR3 is 15 amino acids. J lost 2 bases, V lost 0 bases, and 5 bases had no gene match. CDR3 residues: CASSLGAGTAYEQYF. CDR3 in DNA: TGTGCCAGCAGCTTGGGAGCGGGGACCGCCTACGAGCAGTACTTC.

V is TRBV5-1 and J is TRBJ2-7; possible D gene TRBD1, 6 bases. Germline CDR1 is SGHRS and CDR2 is YFSETQ. V was trimmed by 1 base and J by 3 bases, leaving 11 bases between them. The CDR3 spans 14 residues. In DNA form, the CDR3 reads TGCGCCAGCAGCTTGAGGGCCAGGGGCTACGAGCAGTACTTC. This translates into CASSLRARGYEQYF. Full variable domain (rest looked up from reference TRBV5-1 and TRBJ2-7): KAGVTQTPRYLIKTRGQQVTLSCSPISGHRSVSWYQQTPGQGLQFLFEYFSETQRNKGNFPGRFSGRQFSNSRSEMNVSTLELGDSALYLCASSLRARGYEQYFGPGTRLTVT.

V is TRBV19 and J is TRBJ1-2, with D tentatively TRBD1 (5 bases). CDR1 and CDR2 from the germline V gene are LNHDA and SQIVND (reference sequence). V was clipped by 10 bases and J by 6 bases, with 18 bases between them. The CDR3 sequence is 13 residues long. In nucleotides, the CDR3 is TGTGCCACAGCCAGGTCCAGGGAACATGGCTACACCTTC. It encodes CATARSREHGYTF.

The chain has TRBV4-2 and TRBJ1-6, with 7 bases lining up with TRBD1. Germline V gene lookup returns CDR1 LGHNA and CDR2 YNFKEQ. This CDR3 has 16 residues. V was clipped by 0 bases and J by 7 bases; unmatched bases: 6. In DNA form, the CDR3 reads TGTGCCAGCAGCCAAGAGGCCGGGACAGTAAATTCACCCCTCCACTTT. Translated: CASSQEAGTVNSPLHF.

The V gene is TRBV2, the J gene TRBJ1-2; 10 bases are a match to TRBD1. After removal of 6 bases from V and 4 bases from J, the junction contained 11 bases not matched to a gene. CDR3 length: 16 residues. Germline V lookup: CDR1 SNHLY, CDR2 FYNNEI. CDR3 residues: CASRDLRGQGTYGYTF. The CDR3 DNA reads TGTGCCAGCAGGGACCTCAGGGGACAGGGGACCTATGGCTACACCTTC.